This T cell receptor beta chain originates from a study of T cell changes during pregnancy in multiple sclerosis. The method was immunoSEQ multiplex PCR; TCRdb's version includes in-frame clones alone and lacks a portion of them. The sample records around 30,000 clones, 85% to 95% being singletons. Germline loops: CDR1 SNHLY, CDR2 FYNNEI. V dropped 5 bases and J dropped 3 bases, with 11 bases sitting between them. CDR3 length: 14 residues. The chain employs TRBV2 and TRBJ1-3, with D hard to call. Material: CD4+ T cells from peripheral blood mononuclear cells, obtained in the second trimester of pregnancy. This receptor was identified in a female donor with multiple sclerosis, enrolled in a pregnancy study. This chain's CDR3 is CASSFQVGGNTIYF. CDR3 coding DNA: TGTGCCAGCAGTTTCCAGGTTGGTGGAAACACCATATATTTT.